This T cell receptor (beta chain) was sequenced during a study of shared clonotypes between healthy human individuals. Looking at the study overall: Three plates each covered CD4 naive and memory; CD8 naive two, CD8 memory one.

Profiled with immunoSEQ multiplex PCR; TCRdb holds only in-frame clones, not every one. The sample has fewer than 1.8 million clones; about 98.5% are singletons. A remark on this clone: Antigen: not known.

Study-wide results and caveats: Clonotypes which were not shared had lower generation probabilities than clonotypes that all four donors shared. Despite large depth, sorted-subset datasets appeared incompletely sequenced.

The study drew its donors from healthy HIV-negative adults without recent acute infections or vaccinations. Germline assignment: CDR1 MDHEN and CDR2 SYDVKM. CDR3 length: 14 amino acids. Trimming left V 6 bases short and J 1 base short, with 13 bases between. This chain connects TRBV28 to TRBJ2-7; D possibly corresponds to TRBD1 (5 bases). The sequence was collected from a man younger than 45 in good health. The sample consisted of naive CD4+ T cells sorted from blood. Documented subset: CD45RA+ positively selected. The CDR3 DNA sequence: TGTGCCAGCAGATTAAGGGGCAGTTCCTACGAGCAGTACTTC. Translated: CASRLRGSSYEQYF.